This record concerns one T cell receptor (beta chain) sequence. The antigen is not known. This record belongs to a study of T-cell reconstitution after alpha-beta-depleted transplantation in children. Study-level points and caveats: High day-60 TCRbeta diversity in some patients came from surviving recipient T cells and thymic progenitors. A year had passed since transplant, and T-cell counts and diversity by then came mostly from newly produced T cells. Roughly two months post-transplant, alpha-beta T cells reportedly originated from several hundred graft clones that had expanded.

During its preparation, the TCRbeta library received unique molecular identifiers. TCRdb re-analysed the PCR reads in MiXCR, keeping a single row per CDR3 protein. The repertoire holds tens of thousands of distinct CDR3 sequences, 44% seen once, with 98% in the top ten. V was clipped by 5 bases and J by 5 bases, with 10 bases between them. The CDR3 spans 12 residues. CDR1 SGHRS and CDR2 YFSETQ come from the germline V gene. The starting material was PBMCs, mostly from graft donor cells, obtained 360 days after TCRalphabeta/CD19-depleted stem cell transplant. The rearrangement joins TRBV5-1 to TRBJ2-5; D call uncertain. The TCR originated in a male patient younger than 18 who had a stem cell transplant for acute lymphoblastic leukemia, so the T cells may come from the graft donor. The CDR3 reads CASRQEGETQYF. Here the CDR3 DNA reads TGCGCCAGCAGGCAAGAAGGGGAGACCCAGTACTTC.